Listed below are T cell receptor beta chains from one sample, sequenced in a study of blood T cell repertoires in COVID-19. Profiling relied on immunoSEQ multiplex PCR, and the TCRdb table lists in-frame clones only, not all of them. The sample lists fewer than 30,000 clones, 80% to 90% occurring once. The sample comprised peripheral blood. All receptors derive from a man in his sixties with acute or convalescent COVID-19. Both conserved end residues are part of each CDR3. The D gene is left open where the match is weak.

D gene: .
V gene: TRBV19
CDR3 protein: CASSPATRNTEAFF

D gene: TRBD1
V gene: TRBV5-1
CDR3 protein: CASSSGQGTEAFF

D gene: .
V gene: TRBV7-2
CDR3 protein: CASSLEGAVLSYEQYF

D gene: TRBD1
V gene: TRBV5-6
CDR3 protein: CASSLTGDSPLHF

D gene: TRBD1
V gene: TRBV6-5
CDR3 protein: CASSPGTGNQPQHF

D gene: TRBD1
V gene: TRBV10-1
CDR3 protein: CASSGGQGSYNEQFF

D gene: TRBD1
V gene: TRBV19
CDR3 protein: CASRAGGARNSPLHF

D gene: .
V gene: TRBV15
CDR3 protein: CATSRDRGTADEQYF

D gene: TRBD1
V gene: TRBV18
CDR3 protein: CASSPAGTGNQPQHF

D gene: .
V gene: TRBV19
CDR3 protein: CASRRDRSHYGYTF

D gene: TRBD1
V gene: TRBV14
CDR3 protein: CASSQSTGGWTEAFF

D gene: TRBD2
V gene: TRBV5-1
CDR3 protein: CASSSSGLAGGPPSYNEQFF

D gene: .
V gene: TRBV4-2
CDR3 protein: CASSQEVPGTDAYGYTF

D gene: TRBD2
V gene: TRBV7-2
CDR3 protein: CASSFLAGGPKDTQYF

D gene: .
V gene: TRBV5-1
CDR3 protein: CASSRLGGRETQYF

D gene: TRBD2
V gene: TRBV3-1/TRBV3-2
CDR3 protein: CASSQPITSGSTDTQYF

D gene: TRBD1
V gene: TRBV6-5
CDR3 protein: CASSSGQAVETQYF

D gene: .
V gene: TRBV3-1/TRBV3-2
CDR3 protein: CASSQASNYGYTF

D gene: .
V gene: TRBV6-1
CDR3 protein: CASSDVGLLDYGYTF

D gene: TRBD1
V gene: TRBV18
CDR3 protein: CASRWTGGEKLFF

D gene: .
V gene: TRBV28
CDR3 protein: CASSFTGIGGSYNEQFF

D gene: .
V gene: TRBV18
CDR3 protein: CASSPDRLNTEAFF

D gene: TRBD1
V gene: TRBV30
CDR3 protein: CAWRSPDRVTYEQYF

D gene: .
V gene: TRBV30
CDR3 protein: CAWNGGLGGETQYF

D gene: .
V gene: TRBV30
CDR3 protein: CAGPTESNTEAFF

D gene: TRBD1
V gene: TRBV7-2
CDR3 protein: CASSNRGYHYEQYF

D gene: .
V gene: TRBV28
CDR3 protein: CASSTPWRTYGYTF

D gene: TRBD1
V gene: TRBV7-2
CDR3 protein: CASSPPGQGVYGYTF

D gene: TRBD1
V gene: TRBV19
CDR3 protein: CASTAGTGDLGYGYTF

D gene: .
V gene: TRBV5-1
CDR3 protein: CASSFSWTVSNSPLHF

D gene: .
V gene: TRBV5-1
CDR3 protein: CASSLQLASSYNEQFF

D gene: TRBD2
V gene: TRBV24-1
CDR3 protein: CATSDRLAGARETQYF

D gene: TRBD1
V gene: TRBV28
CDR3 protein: CASRGTGTNTEAFF

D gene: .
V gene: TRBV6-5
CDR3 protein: CASSLGDNQPQHF

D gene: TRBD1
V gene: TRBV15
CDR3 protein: CATSARDSSTDTQYF

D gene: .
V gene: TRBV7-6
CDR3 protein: CASSNQRAPAGELFF

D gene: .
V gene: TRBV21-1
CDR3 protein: CASSKGRFWSSGANVLTF

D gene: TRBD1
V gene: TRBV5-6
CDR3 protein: CASRFPAGGGDQPQHF

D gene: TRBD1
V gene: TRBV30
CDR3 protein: CAWRELPGQGNGYTF

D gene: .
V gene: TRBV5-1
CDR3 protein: CASSPDSREETQYF

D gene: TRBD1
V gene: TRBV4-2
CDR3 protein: CASSHHPTGYNEKLFF

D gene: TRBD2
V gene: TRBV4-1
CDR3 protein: CASSQAPGLAGGEQFF

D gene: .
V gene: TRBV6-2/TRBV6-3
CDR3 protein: CASSYSPWTPTGSPLHF

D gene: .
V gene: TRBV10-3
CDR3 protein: CAIKSGPQANSPLHF

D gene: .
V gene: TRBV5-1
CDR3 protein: CASTRDSNEKLFF

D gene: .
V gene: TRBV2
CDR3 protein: CASSAGHFSNQPQHF

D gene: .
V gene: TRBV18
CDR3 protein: CASSLDSWSYGYTF

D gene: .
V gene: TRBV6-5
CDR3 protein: CASARSNYGYTF